The 26 T cell receptor beta chains below all came from one sample that was sequenced in a study of OX40 agonist ivuxolimab in advanced cancers. TCRdb's copy holds only in-frame clones and misses some; the assay was immunoSEQ multiplex PCR. This table has some 76,000 clones, 93% appearing once. The material sequenced was CD4+ or CD8+ T cells sorted from blood, taken in a trial of the OX40 agonist ivuxolimab. The receptor set was obtained from an adult with an advanced solid tumor such as melanoma, head and neck, liver or kidney cancer.

This chain uses TRBV2 with TRBJ2-7; the D is unclear. V shed 0 bases and J shed 3 bases, with 12 bases lying between them. The CDR3 spans 15 residues. Germline V gene data show CDR1 as SNHLY and CDR2 as FYNNEI. The CDR3 protein is CASSEALHLGYEQYF. The CDR3 DNA sequence: TGTGCCAGCAGTGAAGCGCTTCATTTGGGCTACGAGCAGTACTTC.

J is TRBJ2-7 and V is TRBV5-6; D possibly uses TRBD1 or TRBD2 (5 bases each). This CDR3 has 12 amino acids. Germline loops: CDR1 SGHDT, CDR2 YYEEEE. Deletions cut 2 bases from V and 6 bases from J, with 9 bases between. In nucleotides, the CDR3 is TGTGCCAGCAGCTTCTCAGGGACCGAGCAGTACTTC. This gives the protein CASSFSGTEQYF.

The V call is TRBV10-2, the J call TRBJ2-2; a possible D gene is TRBD1 (5 bases). CDR1 WSHSY and CDR2 SAAADI come from the germline V gene. Trimming removed 5 bases from V and 4 bases from J, with 11 bases in between. The CDR3 is 14 residues long. CDR3 loop: CASSPGLSTGELFF. CDR3 DNA: TGCGCCAGCAGTCCAGGGCTTAGCACCGGGGAGCTGTTTTTT.

The gene calls are TRBV5-1 and TRBJ1-2; 10 bases match TRBD1. The germline gives CDR1 SGHRS, CDR2 YFSETQ. The length of the CDR3 is 14 residues. V trimming: 8 bases; J trimming: 6 bases; junction bases outside the gene matches: 10. CDR3 residues: CASSDRGPGDGYTF. The CDR3 DNA reads as TGCGCCAGTTCAGACAGGGGGCCCGGGGATGGCTACACCTTC.

J is TRBJ2-5 and V is TRBV5-8; 7 bases are shared with TRBD2. The CDR3 sequence is 17 residues long. V lost 4 bases to trimming and J lost 1 base; unmatched junction nucleotides: 13. CDR1 is SGHTS, CDR2 YDEGEE, per germline. DNA for the CDR3: TGTGCCAGCAGCCCCGGGGAGGGCGGGTTTGGCCAAGAGACCCAGTACTTC. Translated, it gives CASSPGEGGFGQETQYF.

V is TRBV7-8 and J is TRBJ2-2, with 10 bases aligning to TRBD2. CDR3 size: 17 residues. The J segment lost 4 bases and the V segment lost 1 base, leaving 6 bases of the junction unmatched. Germline V CDR1 and CDR2: SGHVS, FQNEAQ. The CDR3 loop is CASSLDASGRSTGELFF. The CDR3 DNA reads TGTGCCAGCAGCTTAGATGCTAGCGGGAGAAGCACCGGGGAGCTGTTTTTT.

The gene calls are TRBV5-8 and TRBJ1-1, with D unclear. Germline lookup yields CDR1 SGHTS and CDR2 YDEGEE. V shed 8 bases and J shed 2 bases, with 4 bases lying between them. The CDR3 is made up of 10 amino acids. The CDR3 here is CASRNTEAFF. CDR3 DNA sequence: TGTGCCAGTAGAAACACTGAAGCTTTCTTT. Full variable domain (remainder filled in from reference TRBV5-8 and TRBJ1-1): EAGVTQSPTHLIKTRGQQATLRCSPISGHTSVYWYQQALGLGLQFLLWYDEGEERNRGNFPPRFSGRQFPNYSSELNVNALELEDSALYLCASRNTEAFFGQGTRLTVV.

The CDR3 reads CASSYSRGRAEAFF. The CDR3 region has the DNA TGTGCCAGCAGTTACTCAAGGGGACGTGCCGAAGCTTTCTTT. This sequence joins TRBV6-5 and TRBJ1-1; TRBD1 might be the D (5 bases). V was shortened by 0 bases and J by 8 bases, with 13 bases between the two germline ends. Germline assignment: CDR1 MNHEY and CDR2 SVGAGI. CDR3 length: 14 amino acids.

The chain joins TRBV6-1 to TRBJ1-1; maybe TRBD1 (6 bases). This CDR3 is 15 amino acids long. The V gene's germline CDR1 is MNHNS and CDR2 SASEGT. V gave up 3 bases and J gave up 0 bases, with 11 bases separating them. This CDR3 reads CASSEKGVVNTEAFF. CDR3 sequence (DNA): TGTGCCAGCAGTGAGAAGGGGGTGGTGAACACTGAAGCTTTCTTT.

The V call is TRBV9, the J call TRBJ2-2, with no clear D. The CDR3 runs 11 residues. Germline values: CDR1 SGDLS, CDR2 YYNGEE. V lost 6 bases to trimming and J lost 1 base, with 1 base between them. Here the CDR3 DNA reads TGTGCCAGCAAGAACACCGGGGAGCTGTTTTTT. Amino acid sequence: CASKNTGELFF.

The chain joins TRBV29-1 to TRBJ1-2; D ambiguous. The CDR3 has 14 amino acids. Trimming left V 0 bases short and J 0 bases short, with 8 bases between. Germline CDR1 SQVTM, CDR2 ANQGSEA. In DNA, the CDR3 is TGCAGCGTTGAAGATAAGAGAGCTAACTATGGCTACACCTTC. Translation: CSVEDKRANYGYTF.

The chain has TRBV11-2 and TRBJ2-7; D remains unclear. V lost 4 bases, J lost 1 base, and 8 bases lay in between. The CDR3 sequence is 13 residues long. Germline V gene lookup returns CDR1 SGHAT and CDR2 FQNNGV. The CDR3 region is CASSSGPSYEQYF. The CDR3 DNA reads as TGTGCCAGCAGCTCCGGGCCTTCCTACGAGCAGTACTTC.

The chain combines TRBV12-5 with TRBJ2-2; possible D gene TRBD2, 6 bases. The CDR3 is 16 residues long. V lost 7 bases to trimming and J lost 0 bases, with 15 bases between them. CDR1 is LGHNT and CDR2 is FRNRAP in the germline V gene. CDR3 DNA: TGTGCTAGTGCCCCGCGGGGCACCGCGAACACCGGGGAGCTGTTTTTT. Translating gives CASAPRGTANTGELFF.

The rearrangement joins TRBV4-1 to TRBJ2-2, with D possibly being TRBD2 (5 bases). Germline V CDR1 and CDR2: MGHRA, YSYEKL. The CDR3 consists of 16 residues. Trimming stripped 4 bases from V and 6 bases from J, with 18 bases between. Here the CDR3 reads CASSPRAVVDSGELFF. As DNA, the CDR3 is TGCGCCAGCAGCCCGCGGGCAGTGGTGGATTCCGGGGAGCTGTTTTTT.

V usage is TRBV30 and J usage is TRBJ2-1; perhaps TRBD2 as D (7 bases). Trimming shortened V by 2 bases and J by 6 bases, and 14 bases separated the two germline ends. The CDR3 extends over 14 amino acids. CDR1 GTSNPN and CDR2 SVGIG come from the germline V gene (reference sequence). The CDR3 DNA follows: TGTGCCTGGAGTTTGTGGGGGGGCCCCAATGAGCAGTTCTTC. It codes for CAWSLWGGPNEQFF.

This chain joins TRBV10-1 and TRBJ2-7; D is possibly TRBD2 (5 bases). Per germline, CDR1 WNHNN and CDR2 SYGVQD (reference sequence). CDR3 length: 14 amino acids. With 3 bases removed from V and 7 bases from J, the gap between germline ends came to 16 bases. The CDR3 protein is CASSDSGSRGEQYF. The CDR3 DNA is TGCGCCAGCAGTGACTCCGGTTCTCGGGGTGAGCAGTACTTC.

The rearrangement uses TRBV19 and TRBJ2-7, with 11 nucleotides matching TRBD1. V gave up 5 bases and J gave up 2 bases; unmatched junction bases: 5. The V gene's germline CDR1 is LNHDA and CDR2 SQIVND (reference sequence). This CDR3 region has 15 residues. CDR3 amino acids: CASSAGQGAPYEQYF. DNA of the CDR3: TGTGCCAGTAGTGCCGGACAGGGGGCCCCCTACGAGCAGTACTTC.

The V and J genes are TRBV6-5 and TRBJ2-3, with a tentative D call TRBD1 (6 bases). With 5 bases removed from V and 4 bases from J, the gap between germline ends came to 7 bases. The CDR3 length is 12 residues. Germline assignment: CDR1 MNHEY and CDR2 SVGAGI. The CDR3 region is CASSGGSDTQYF. The CDR3 bases are TGTGCCAGCAGTGGGGGCTCAGATACGCAGTATTTT.

The table lists this clone with a count of one. This chain links TRBV19 with TRBJ2-2; TRBD2 matches 9 bases. CDR3 length equals 12 residues. The germline gives CDR1 LNHDA, CDR2 SQIVND (reference sequence). V was clipped by 8 bases and J by 6 bases; unmatched bases: 1. This CDR3 is CASLAGAGELFF. CDR3 in DNA: TGTGCCAGTTTAGCGGGAGCCGGGGAGCTGTTTTTT.

The V and J genes are TRBV5-4 and TRBJ2-7; no clear D gene. Deletions cut 0 bases from V and 3 bases from J, with 16 bases between. This CDR3 is built from 16 residues. Germline V gives CDR1 SGHNT, CDR2 YYREEE (reference sequence). This chain's CDR3 is CASSLGDYGTDYEQYF. DNA of the CDR3: TGTGCCAGCAGCTTGGGAGATTACGGAACCGACTACGAGCAGTACTTC.

The chain combines TRBV27 with TRBJ2-3; perhaps TRBD1 as D (5 bases). CDR1 and CDR2 (germline): MNHEY, SMNVEV (reference sequence). V was clipped by 6 bases and J by 2 bases, with 9 bases between them. This CDR3 contains 13 residues. The CDR3 DNA is TGTGCCAGCAGGGGGCTGGCCACAGATACGCAGTATTTT. The encoded protein is CASRGLATDTQYF.

This chain connects TRBV5-1 to TRBJ1-5, with D perhaps matching TRBD1 (5 bases). Trimming took off 7 bases at V and 5 bases at J, with 16 bases between the two ends. The CDR3 sequence is 14 residues long. The V gene's germline CDR1 is SGHRS and CDR2 YFSETQ. CDR3 sequence reads: CASDRAGKDQPQHF. The DNA for the CDR3 is TGCGCCAGCGATCGGGCAGGGAAAGATCAGCCCCAGCATTTT.

The V and J genes are TRBV2 and TRBJ2-7; D is possibly TRBD1 (5 bases). Between the trimmed V and J ends, which lost 11 bases and 0 bases, there was a span of 11 bases. This CDR3 is 12 amino acids long. Germline CDR1 reads SNHLY; CDR2 reads FYNNEI. CDR3 amino acids: CAGHRSSYEQYF. The DNA for the CDR3 is TGTGCCGGACACAGGAGCTCCTACGAGCAGTACTTC.

This chain connects TRBV5-1 to TRBJ2-1, with TRBD2 matching 11 bases. Losses at the gene ends were 2 bases for V and 8 bases for J; bases not matched to a gene: 6. The CDR3 is 15 amino acids. Germline CDR1 reads SGHRS; CDR2 reads YFSETQ. CDR3 region: CASSLGLAGLDEQFF. Here the CDR3 DNA reads TGCGCCAGCAGCTTAGGACTAGCGGGCTTGGATGAGCAGTTCTTC.

The CDR3 here is CASSHLAGTGVNTEAFF. DNA for the CDR3: TGCGCCAGCAGCCACCTAGCCGGGACAGGGGTCAACACTGAAGCTTTCTTT. V usage is TRBV4-1 and J usage is TRBJ1-1; 10 positions match TRBD1. Trimming took 3 bases from V and 2 from J; bases not matched to a gene: 9. Germline values: CDR1 MGHRA, CDR2 YSYEKL. The CDR3 consists of 17 residues.

This clone was detected only once. V gene TRBV19 combines with J gene TRBJ2-7, with TRBD2 identical over 7 bases. The CDR3 spans 16 residues. The V and J ends lost 5 bases and 3 bases, in that order; junction bases with no gene match: 13. The germline V gene has CDR1 LNHDA and CDR2 SQIVND (reference sequence). The CDR3 region is CASSPSFGGRIYEQYF. The CDR3 coding sequence is TGTGCCAGTAGTCCGTCTTTTGGCGGGAGAATCTACGAGCAGTACTTC. The complete variable domain, with remaining parts taken from reference TRBV19 and TRBJ2-7, reads DGGITQSPKYLFRKEGQNVTLSCEQNLNHDAMYWYRQDPGQGLRLIYYSQIVNDFQKGDIAEGYSVSREKKESFPLTVTSAQKNPTAFYLCASSPSFGGRIYEQYFGPGTRLTVT.